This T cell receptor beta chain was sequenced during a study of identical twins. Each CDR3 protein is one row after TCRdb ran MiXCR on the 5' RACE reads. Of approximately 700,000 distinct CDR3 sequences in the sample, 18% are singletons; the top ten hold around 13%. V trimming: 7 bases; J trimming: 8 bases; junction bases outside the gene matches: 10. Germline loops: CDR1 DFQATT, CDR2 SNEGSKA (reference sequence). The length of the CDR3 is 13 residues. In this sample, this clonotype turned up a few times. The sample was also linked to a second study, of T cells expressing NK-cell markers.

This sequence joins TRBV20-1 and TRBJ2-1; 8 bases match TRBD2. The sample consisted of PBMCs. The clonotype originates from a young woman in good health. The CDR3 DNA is TGCAGTGTTCTAGGACTAGCCCCCGATGAGCAGTTCTTC. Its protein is CSVLGLAPDEQFF.